A selection of T cell receptor beta chains follows, all from one sample in a study of blood T cell repertoires in COVID-19. Data came from immunoSEQ multiplex PCR; TCRdb stores just in-frame clones and leaves some out. The table shows tens of thousands of clones, with 75% to 90% occurring only once. Sequences were obtained from peripheral blood. The source of these receptors is a man aged 60 to 69 with acute or convalescent COVID-19. CDR3s include the opening cysteine and the closing phenylalanine or tryptophan. Each record gives: V gene, D gene, J gene, CDR3 DNA, CDR3 protein. D genes are given only for firm matches.

>TRBV7-3|NA|TRBJ1-1
TGTGCCAGCAGCTTTACAGGTTACACTGAAGCTTTCTTT
CASSFTGYTEAFF
>TRBV18|TRBD1|TRBJ1-3
TGTGCCAGCTCACCGGCGACAGGGGGAAACACCATATATTTT
CASSPATGGNTIYF
>TRBV7-2|TRBD2|TRBJ2-3
TGTGCCAGCAGCTGGGGGGGAGGCACAGATACGCAGTATTTT
CASSWGGGTDTQYF
>TRBV5-1|NA|TRBJ2-7
TGCGCCAGCAGACCCGGCAGCGATTACGAGCAGTACTTC
CASRPGSDYEQYF
>TRBV2|NA|TRBJ1-5
TGTGCCAGCACCCTCGAGGTGATCGGGCAGCCCCAGCATTTT
CASTLEVIGQPQHF
>TRBV11-3|TRBD2|TRBJ2-1
TGTGCCAGCAGCTTGGGTAGCGGGGCATTCGATGAGCAGTTCTTC
CASSLGSGAFDEQFF
>TRBV18|NA|TRBJ1-4
TGTGCCAGCTCACCACGGAGGGAAAAACTGTTTTTT
CASSPRREKLFF
>TRBV6-5|TRBD2|TRBJ2-5
TGTGCCAGCAGTAGCGGGGGCGGAGGGACCCAGTACTTC
CASSSGGGGTQYF
>TRBV7-2|NA|TRBJ1-4
TGTGCCAGCAGCTTTAGAGAATTGAATGAAAAACTGTTTTTT
CASSFRELNEKLFF
>TRBV5-1|TRBD1|TRBJ1-1
TGCGCCAGCAGCTTGGAAGTGGGGACAGCGAACACTGAAGCTTTCTTT
CASSLEVGTANTEAFF
>TRBV7-2|TRBD1|TRBJ2-1
TGTGCCAGCAGTCGGGACAGGGCTTTGGATGAGCAGTTCTTC
CASSRDRALDEQFF